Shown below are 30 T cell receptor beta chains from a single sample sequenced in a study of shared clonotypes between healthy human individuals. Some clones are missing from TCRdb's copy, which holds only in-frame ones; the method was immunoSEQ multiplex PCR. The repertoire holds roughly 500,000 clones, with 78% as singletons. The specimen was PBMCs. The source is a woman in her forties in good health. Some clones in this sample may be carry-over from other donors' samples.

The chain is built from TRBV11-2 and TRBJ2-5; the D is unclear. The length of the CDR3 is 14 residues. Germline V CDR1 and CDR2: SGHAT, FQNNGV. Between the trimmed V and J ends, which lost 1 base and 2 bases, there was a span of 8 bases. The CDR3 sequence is CASSLGLPQETQYF. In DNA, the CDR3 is TGTGCCAGCAGCTTAGGGCTCCCACAAGAGACCCAGTACTTC.

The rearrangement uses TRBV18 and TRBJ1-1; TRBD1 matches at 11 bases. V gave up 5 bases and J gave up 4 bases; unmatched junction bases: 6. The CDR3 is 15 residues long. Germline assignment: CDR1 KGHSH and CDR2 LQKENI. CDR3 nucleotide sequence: TGTGCCAGCTCATCAGGACAGGGGGCCCTCACTGAAGCTTTCTTT. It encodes CASSSGQGALTEAFF.

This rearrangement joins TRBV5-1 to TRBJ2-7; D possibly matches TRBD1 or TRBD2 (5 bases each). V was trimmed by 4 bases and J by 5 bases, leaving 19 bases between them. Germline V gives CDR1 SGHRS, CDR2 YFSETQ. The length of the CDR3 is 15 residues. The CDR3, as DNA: TGCGCCAGCAGCCTCGGGGACCCCAGCGCCCACGAGCAGTACTTC. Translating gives CASSLGDPSAHEQYF.

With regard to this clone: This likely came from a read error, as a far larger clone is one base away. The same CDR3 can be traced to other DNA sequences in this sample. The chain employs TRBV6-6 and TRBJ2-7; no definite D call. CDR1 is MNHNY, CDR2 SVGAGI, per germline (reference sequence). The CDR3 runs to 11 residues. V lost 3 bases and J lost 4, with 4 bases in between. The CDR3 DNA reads TGTGCCAGCAGTTATAGGTACGAGCAGTACTTC. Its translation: CASSYRYEQYF.

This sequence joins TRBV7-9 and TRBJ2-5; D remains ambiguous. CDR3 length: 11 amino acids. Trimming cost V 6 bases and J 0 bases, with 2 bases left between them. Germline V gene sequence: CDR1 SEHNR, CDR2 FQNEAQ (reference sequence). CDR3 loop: CASRYQETQYF. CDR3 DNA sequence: TGTGCCAGCAGATACCAAGAGACCCAGTACTTC.

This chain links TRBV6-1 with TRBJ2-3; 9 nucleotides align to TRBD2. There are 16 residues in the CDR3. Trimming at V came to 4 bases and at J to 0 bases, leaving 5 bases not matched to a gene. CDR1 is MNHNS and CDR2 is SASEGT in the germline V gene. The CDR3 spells CASSVLAGSSTDTQYF. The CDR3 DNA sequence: TGTGCCAGCAGTGTGCTAGCGGGGTCTAGCACAGATACGCAGTATTTT.

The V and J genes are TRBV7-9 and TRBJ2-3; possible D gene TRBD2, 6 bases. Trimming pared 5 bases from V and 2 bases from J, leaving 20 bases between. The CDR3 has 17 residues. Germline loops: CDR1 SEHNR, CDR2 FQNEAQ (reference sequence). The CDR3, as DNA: TGTGCCAGCAGCCCCCGGGGAGCGGGCCTTCTCACAGATACGCAGTATTTT. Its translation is CASSPRGAGLLTDTQYF.

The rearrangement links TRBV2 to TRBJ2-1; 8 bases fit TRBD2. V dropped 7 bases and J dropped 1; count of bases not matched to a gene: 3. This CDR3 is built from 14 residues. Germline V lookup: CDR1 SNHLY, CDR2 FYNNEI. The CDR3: CASNAGGSYNEQFF. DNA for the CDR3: TGTGCCAGCAATGCGGGAGGTTCCTACAATGAGCAGTTCTTC. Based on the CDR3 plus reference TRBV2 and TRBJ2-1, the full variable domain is EPEVTQTPSHQVTQMGQEVILRCVPISNHLYFYWYRQILGQKVEFLVSFYNNEISEKSEIFDDQFSVERPDGSNFTLKIRSTKLEDSAMYFCASNAGGSYNEQFFGPGTRLTVL.

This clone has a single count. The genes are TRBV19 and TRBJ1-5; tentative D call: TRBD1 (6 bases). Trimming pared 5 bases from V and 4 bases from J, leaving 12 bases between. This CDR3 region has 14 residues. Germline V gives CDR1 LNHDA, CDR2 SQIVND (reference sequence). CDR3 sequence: CASSLNRVNQPQHF. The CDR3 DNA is TGTGCCAGTAGTCTAAACAGGGTAAATCAGCCCCAGCATTTT.

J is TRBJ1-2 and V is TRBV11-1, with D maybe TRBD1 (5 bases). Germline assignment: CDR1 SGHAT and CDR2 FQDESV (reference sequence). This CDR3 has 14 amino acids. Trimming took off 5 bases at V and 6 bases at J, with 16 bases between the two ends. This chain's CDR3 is CASSPLGGEDGYTF. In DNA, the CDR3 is TGTGCCAGCAGCCCATTAGGAGGGGAGGATGGCTACACCTTC.

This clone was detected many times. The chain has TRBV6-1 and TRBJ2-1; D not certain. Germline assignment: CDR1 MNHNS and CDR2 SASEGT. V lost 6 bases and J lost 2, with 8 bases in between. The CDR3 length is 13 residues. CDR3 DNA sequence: TGTGCCAGCAGCGTTTTTACCTACAATGAGCAGTTCTTC. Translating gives CASSVFTYNEQFF.

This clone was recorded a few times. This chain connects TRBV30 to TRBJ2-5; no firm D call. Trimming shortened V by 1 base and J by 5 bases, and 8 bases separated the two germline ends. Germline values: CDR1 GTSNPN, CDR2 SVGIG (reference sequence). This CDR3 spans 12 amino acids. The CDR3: CAWSDGRETQYF. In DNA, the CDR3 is TGTGCCTGGAGTGACGGCAGGGAGACCCAGTACTTC.

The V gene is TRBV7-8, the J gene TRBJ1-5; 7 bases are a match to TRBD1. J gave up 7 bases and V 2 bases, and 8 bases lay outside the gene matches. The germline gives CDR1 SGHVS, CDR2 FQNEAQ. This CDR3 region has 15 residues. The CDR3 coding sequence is TGTGCCAGCAGCTTACGTCGAACAGGGGAGCAGCCCCAGCATTTT. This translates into CASSLRRTGEQPQHF. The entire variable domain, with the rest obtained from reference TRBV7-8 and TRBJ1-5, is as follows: GAGVSQSPRYKVAKRGQDVALRCDPISGHVSLFWYQQALGQGPEFLTYFQNEAQLDKSGLPSDRFFAERPEGSVSTLKIQRTQQEDSAVYLCASSLRRTGEQPQHFGDGTRLSIL.

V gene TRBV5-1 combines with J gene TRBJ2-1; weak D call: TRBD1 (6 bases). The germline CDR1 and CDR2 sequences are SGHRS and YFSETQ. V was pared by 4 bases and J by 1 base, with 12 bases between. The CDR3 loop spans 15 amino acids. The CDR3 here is CASSANRASYNEQFF. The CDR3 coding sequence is TGCGCCAGCAGCGCCAACAGGGCATCCTACAATGAGCAGTTCTTC.

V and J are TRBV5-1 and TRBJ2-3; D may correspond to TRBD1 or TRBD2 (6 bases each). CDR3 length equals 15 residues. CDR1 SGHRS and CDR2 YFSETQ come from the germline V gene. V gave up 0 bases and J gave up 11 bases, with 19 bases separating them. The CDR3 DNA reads TGCGCCAGCAGCTTGGTTCAGGGGACTTGGCCCCAGCAGTATTTT. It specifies CASSLVQGTWPQQYF.

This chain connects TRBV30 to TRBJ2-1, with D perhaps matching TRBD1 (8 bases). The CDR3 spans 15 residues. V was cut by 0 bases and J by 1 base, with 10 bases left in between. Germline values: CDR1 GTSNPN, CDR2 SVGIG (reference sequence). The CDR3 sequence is CAWSVQGGSYNEQFF. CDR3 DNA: TGTGCCTGGAGTGTACAGGGGGGGTCCTACAATGAGCAGTTCTTC.

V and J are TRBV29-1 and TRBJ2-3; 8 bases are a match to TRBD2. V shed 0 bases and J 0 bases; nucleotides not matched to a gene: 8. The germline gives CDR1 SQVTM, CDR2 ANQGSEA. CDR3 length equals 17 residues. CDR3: CSVEDFSSSGSTDTQYF. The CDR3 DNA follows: TGCAGCGTTGAAGATTTCTCGTCTAGCGGGAGCACAGATACGCAGTATTTT.

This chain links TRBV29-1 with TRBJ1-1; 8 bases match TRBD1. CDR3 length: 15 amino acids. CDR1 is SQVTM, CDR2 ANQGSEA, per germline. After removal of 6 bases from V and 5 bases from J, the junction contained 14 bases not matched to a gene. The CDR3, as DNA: TGCAGCGTATTCCCAGGGCAGGGGGCATATACTGAAGCTTTCTTT. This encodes CSVFPGQGAYTEAFF.

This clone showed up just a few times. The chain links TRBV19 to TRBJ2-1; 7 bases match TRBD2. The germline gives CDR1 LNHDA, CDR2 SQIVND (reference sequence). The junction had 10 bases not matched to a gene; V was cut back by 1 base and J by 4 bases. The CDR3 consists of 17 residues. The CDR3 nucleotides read TGTGCCAGTAGTATAGTCCCCGGGCTAGCGGATTACAATGAGCAGTTCTTC. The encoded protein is CASSIVPGLADYNEQFF.

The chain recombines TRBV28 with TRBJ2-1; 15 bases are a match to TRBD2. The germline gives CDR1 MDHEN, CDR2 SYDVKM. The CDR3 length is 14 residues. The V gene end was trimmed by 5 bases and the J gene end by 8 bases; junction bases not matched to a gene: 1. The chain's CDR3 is CASSRTSGRDEQFF. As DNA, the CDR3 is TGTGCCAGCAGTCGGACTAGCGGGAGGGATGAGCAGTTCTTC.

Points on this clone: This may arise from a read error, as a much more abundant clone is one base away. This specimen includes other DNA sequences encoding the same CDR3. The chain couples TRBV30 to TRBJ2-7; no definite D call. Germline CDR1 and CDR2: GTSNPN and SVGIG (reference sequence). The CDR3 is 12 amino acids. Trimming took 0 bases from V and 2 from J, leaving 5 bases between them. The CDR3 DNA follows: TGTGCCTGGAGTGTAGGGCCCTACGAGCAGTACTTC. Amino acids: CAWSVGPYEQYF.

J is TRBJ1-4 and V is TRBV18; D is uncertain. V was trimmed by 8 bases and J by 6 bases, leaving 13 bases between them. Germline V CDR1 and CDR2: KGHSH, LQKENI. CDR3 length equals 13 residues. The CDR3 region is CASARYNDEKLFF. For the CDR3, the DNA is TGTGCCAGCGCCAGGTATAATGATGAAAAACTGTTTTTT.

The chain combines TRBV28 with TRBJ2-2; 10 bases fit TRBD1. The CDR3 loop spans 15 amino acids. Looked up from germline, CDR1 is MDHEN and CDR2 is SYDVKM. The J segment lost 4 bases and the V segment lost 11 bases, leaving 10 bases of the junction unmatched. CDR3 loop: CAVPSGTGVTGELFF. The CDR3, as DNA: TGTGCCGTACCCTCCGGGACAGGGGTCACCGGGGAGCTGTTTTTT.

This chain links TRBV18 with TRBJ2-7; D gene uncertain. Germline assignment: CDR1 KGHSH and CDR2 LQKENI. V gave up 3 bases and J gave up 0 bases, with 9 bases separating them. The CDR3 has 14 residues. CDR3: CASSPPFSSYEQYF. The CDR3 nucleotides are TGTGCCAGCTCACCCCCTTTTTCCTCCTACGAGCAGTACTTC.

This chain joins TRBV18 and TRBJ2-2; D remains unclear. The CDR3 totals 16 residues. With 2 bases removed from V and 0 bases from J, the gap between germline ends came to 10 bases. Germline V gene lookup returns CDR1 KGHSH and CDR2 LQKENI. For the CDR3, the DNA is TGTGCCAGCTCACCAGGTGGCGGATCGAACACCGGGGAGCTGTTTTTT. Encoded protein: CASSPGGGSNTGELFF. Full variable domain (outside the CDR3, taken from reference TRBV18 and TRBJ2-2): NAGVMQNPRHLVRRRGQEARLRCSPMKGHSHVYWYRQLPEEGLKFMVYLQKENIIDESGMPKERFSAEFPKEGPSILRIQQVVRGDSAAYFCASSPGGGSNTGELFFGEGSRLTVL.

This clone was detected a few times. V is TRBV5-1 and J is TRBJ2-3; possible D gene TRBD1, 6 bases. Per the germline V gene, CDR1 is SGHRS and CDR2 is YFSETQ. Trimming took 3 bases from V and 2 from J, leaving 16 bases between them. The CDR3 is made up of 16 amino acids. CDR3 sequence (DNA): TGCGCCAGCAGCTCCGATGGGACACCGAACACAGATACGCAGTATTTT. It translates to CASSSDGTPNTDTQYF.

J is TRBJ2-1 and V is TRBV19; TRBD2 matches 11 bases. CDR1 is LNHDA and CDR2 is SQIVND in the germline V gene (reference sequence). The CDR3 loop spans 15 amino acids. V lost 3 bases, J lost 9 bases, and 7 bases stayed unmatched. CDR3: CASSITSGGRSEQFF. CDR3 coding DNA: TGTGCCAGTAGTATTACTAGCGGGGGCCGTTCTGAGCAGTTCTTC.

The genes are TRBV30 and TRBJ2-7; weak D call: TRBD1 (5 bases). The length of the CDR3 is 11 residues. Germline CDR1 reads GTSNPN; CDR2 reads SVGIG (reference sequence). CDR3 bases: TGTGCTTTCGGACATTCCTACGAGCAGTACTTC. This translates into CAFGHSYEQYF.

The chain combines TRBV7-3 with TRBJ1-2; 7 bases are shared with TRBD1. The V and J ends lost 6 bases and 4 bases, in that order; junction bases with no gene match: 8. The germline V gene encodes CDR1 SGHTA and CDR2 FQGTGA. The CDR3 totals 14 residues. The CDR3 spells CASSLTGQGYGYTF. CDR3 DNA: TGTGCCAGCAGTCTGACAGGGCAGGGCTATGGCTACACCTTC.

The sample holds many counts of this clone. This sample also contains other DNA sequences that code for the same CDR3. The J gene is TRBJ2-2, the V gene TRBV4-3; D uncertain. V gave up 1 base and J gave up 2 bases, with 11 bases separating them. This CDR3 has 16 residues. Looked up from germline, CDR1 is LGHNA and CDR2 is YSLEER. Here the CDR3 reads CASSQGWLGNTGELFF. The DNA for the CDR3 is TGCGCCAGCAGCCAAGGGTGGTTAGGAAACACCGGGGAGCTGTTTTTT.